This is a list of T cell receptor beta chains from one sample in a study of HIV-infected patients and healthy controls. TCRdb called the 5' RACE reads again in MiXCR, with one record for every CDR3 protein. The sample shows roughly 20,000 distinct CDR3 sequences, about 9% of them seen only once. The sequencing used blood, collected during antiretroviral therapy. The receptors derive from an adult with HIV infection. The CDR3 runs from the conserved cysteine through the conserved F or W. Fields, in order: D gene, V gene, J gene, clone size, CDR3 DNA, CDR3 protein. A D gene is named only where the DNA matches it firmly. Part of the rows lack a size; the others show once, few, many or a class for expanded clones.

d_gene: .; v_gene: TRBV3-1; j_gene: TRBJ2-7; abundance: many; CDR3nt: TGTGCCAGCAGCCAAGATGGCGGGGGCGGGAGGCAGTACTTC; CDR3aa: CASSQDGGGGRQYF
d_gene: .; v_gene: TRBV3-1; j_gene: TRBJ2-7; abundance: many; CDR3nt: TGTGCCAGCAGCCAAGATATAAGGTTAGCCATAACCTACGAGCAGTACTTC; CDR3aa: CASSQDIRLAITYEQYF
d_gene: .; v_gene: TRBV29-1; j_gene: TRBJ2-3; abundance: many; CDR3nt: TGCAGCGTTTCTGGACTTACCCCACCCGTTTCTCCAACAGATACGCAGTATTTT; CDR3aa: CSVSGLTPPVSPTDTQYF
d_gene: .; v_gene: TRBV27; j_gene: TRBJ2-5; abundance: many; CDR3nt: TGTGCCAGCAGTCTCAGGGGTAGTCACACCAGCCAAGAGACCCAGTACTTC; CDR3aa: CASSLRGSHTSQETQYF
d_gene: .; v_gene: TRBV7-9; j_gene: TRBJ2-6; abundance: many; CDR3nt: TGTGCCAGCAGCTTCATGGGGGGCTCTGGGGCCAACGTCCTGACTTTC; CDR3aa: CASSFMGGSGANVLTF
d_gene: TRBD1; v_gene: TRBV18; j_gene: TRBJ1-5; abundance: .; CDR3nt: TGTGCCAGCTCACGGGACAGTTTTAGCAATCAGCCCCAGCATTTT; CDR3aa: CASSRDSFSNQPQHF
d_gene: .; v_gene: TRBV10-3; j_gene: TRBJ2-7; abundance: many; CDR3nt: TGTGCCATCAGTGAGGGAGGAAACGAGCAGTACTTC; CDR3aa: CAISEGGNEQYF
d_gene: .; v_gene: TRBV6-1; j_gene: TRBJ2-7; abundance: many; CDR3nt: TGTGCCAGCAGTGTCATGCTGGCGGAGCAGTACTTC; CDR3aa: CASSVMLAEQYF
d_gene: TRBD1; v_gene: TRBV9; j_gene: TRBJ2-1; abundance: many; CDR3nt: TGTGCCAGCAGTCGCATTCCGGGACAGGGAATTAGTGAGCAGTTCTTC; CDR3aa: CASSRIPGQGISEQFF
d_gene: .; v_gene: TRBV5-6; j_gene: TRBJ2-7; abundance: many; CDR3nt: TGTGCCAGCAGCGTCGGGACCCGCCCAACCAACGAGCAGTACTTC; CDR3aa: CASSVGTRPTNEQYF
d_gene: TRBD1; v_gene: TRBV7-9; j_gene: TRBJ2-7; abundance: many; CDR3nt: TGTGCCAGCAGCTTAACTCACAGGGGACGCTCCTACGAGCAGTACTTC; CDR3aa: CASSLTHRGRSYEQYF
d_gene: TRBD1; v_gene: TRBV18; j_gene: TRBJ1-1; abundance: many; CDR3nt: TGTGCCAGCTCACCACCCTGGGGACAGGTAGTGAACACTGAAGCTTTCTTT; CDR3aa: CASSPPWGQVVNTEAFF
d_gene: .; v_gene: TRBV20-1; j_gene: TRBJ1-5; abundance: many; CDR3nt: TGCAGTGCTGATACAGGATCTGGGAATCAGCCCCAGCATTTT; CDR3aa: CSADTGSGNQPQHF
d_gene: .; v_gene: TRBV4-1; j_gene: TRBJ2-5; abundance: many; CDR3nt: TGCGCCAGCAGCCAAGAAGGGGTAGCGGCGGTAGAGACCCAGTACTTC; CDR3aa: CASSQEGVAAVETQYF
d_gene: .; v_gene: TRBV3-1; j_gene: TRBJ1-1; abundance: many; CDR3nt: TGTGCCAGCAATACGGACGGGACAAACACTGAAGCTTTCTTT; CDR3aa: CASNTDGTNTEAFF
d_gene: .; v_gene: TRBV7-3; j_gene: TRBJ1-1; abundance: few; CDR3nt: TGTGCCAGCAGCTTAATGGAGACAGCTGAAGCTTTCTTT; CDR3aa: CASSLMETAEAFF
d_gene: .; v_gene: TRBV14; j_gene: TRBJ1-1; abundance: .; CDR3nt: TGTGCCAGCAGCCAAGGGGGTACTGAAGCTTTCTTT; CDR3aa: CASSQGGTEAFF
d_gene: .; v_gene: TRBV12-3/TRBV12-4; j_gene: TRBJ2-7; abundance: .; CDR3nt: TGTGCCAGCAGTTACCCGGGACCCTCCTACGAGCAGTACTTC; CDR3aa: CASSYPGPSYEQYF
d_gene: TRBD1; v_gene: TRBV5-6; j_gene: TRBJ1-2; abundance: many; CDR3nt: TGTGCCAGCAGGATCGGGACAGCTGGCTACACCTTC; CDR3aa: CASRIGTAGYTF
d_gene: TRBD1; v_gene: TRBV2; j_gene: TRBJ2-7; abundance: many; CDR3nt: TGTGCCAACTCCCGGGACAGGGGATACGAGCAGTACTTC; CDR3aa: CANSRDRGYEQYF
d_gene: .; v_gene: TRBV10-3; j_gene: TRBJ2-1; abundance: many; CDR3nt: TGTGCCATCAGTGCTCAAGGGCGGGTCTCCTACAATGAGCAGTTCTTC; CDR3aa: CAISAQGRVSYNEQFF
d_gene: .; v_gene: TRBV20-1; j_gene: TRBJ2-7; abundance: medium-sized; CDR3nt: TGCAGTGCTAGGACCGGGTACTCCTACGAGCAGTACTTC; CDR3aa: CSARTGYSYEQYF
d_gene: TRBD1; v_gene: TRBV10-3; j_gene: TRBJ1-1; abundance: many; CDR3nt: TGTGCCATCAGGGACAGGGAGACTACTGAAGCTTTCTTT; CDR3aa: CAIRDRETTEAFF
d_gene: .; v_gene: TRBV9; j_gene: TRBJ1-1; abundance: many; CDR3nt: TGTGCCAGCAGCGCCGGACGGCGAAACACTGAAGCTTTCTTT; CDR3aa: CASSAGRRNTEAFF
d_gene: TRBD2; v_gene: TRBV20-1; j_gene: TRBJ2-1; abundance: few; CDR3nt: TGCAGTGCCCCTTCCCCGACTAGCGGGGCCGATGAGCAGTTCTTC; CDR3aa: CSAPSPTSGADEQFF
d_gene: .; v_gene: TRBV7-3; j_gene: TRBJ2-2; abundance: many; CDR3nt: TGTGCCAGCAGCTTAACAGGGAGCACCGGGGAGCTGTTTTTT; CDR3aa: CASSLTGSTGELFF
d_gene: TRBD1; v_gene: TRBV10-2; j_gene: TRBJ2-7; abundance: .; CDR3nt: TGCGCCAGCAGTGAGGGGACAGGAACCGAGCAGTACTTC; CDR3aa: CASSEGTGTEQYF
d_gene: .; v_gene: TRBV28; j_gene: TRBJ1-5; abundance: once; CDR3nt: TGTGCCAGCAGTTTGGTTGGGCTGAAAGGCAATCAGCCCCAGCATTTT; CDR3aa: CASSLVGLKGNQPQHF
d_gene: .; v_gene: TRBV10-3; j_gene: TRBJ1-1; abundance: many; CDR3nt: TGTGCCATCAGTTCCCGGGGAGGGGGAGACACTGAAGCTTTCTTT; CDR3aa: CAISSRGGGDTEAFF
d_gene: TRBD2; v_gene: TRBV4-2; j_gene: TRBJ2-5; abundance: many; CDR3nt: TGTGCCAGCAGCCGGAAAACTAGCGGGGGGGGAGTGGAGACCCAGTACTTC; CDR3aa: CASSRKTSGGGVETQYF
d_gene: .; v_gene: TRBV27; j_gene: TRBJ1-1; abundance: many; CDR3nt: TGTGCCAGCAGATACAGGTCCACTGAAGCTTTCTTT; CDR3aa: CASRYRSTEAFF
d_gene: .; v_gene: TRBV9; j_gene: TRBJ1-6; abundance: many; CDR3nt: TGTGCCAGCAGCGTAGGCAGCTCCTATAATTCACCCCTCCACTTT; CDR3aa: CASSVGSSYNSPLHF
d_gene: .; v_gene: TRBV19; j_gene: TRBJ1-4; abundance: many; CDR3nt: TGTGCCAGTGACGACAGCAAAAGTGAAAAACTGTTTTTT; CDR3aa: CASDDSKSEKLFF
d_gene: .; v_gene: TRBV7-2; j_gene: TRBJ2-4; abundance: many; CDR3nt: TGTGCCAGCGGGGGCGGAGCCAAAAACATTCAGTACTTC; CDR3aa: CASGGGAKNIQYF
d_gene: TRBD1; v_gene: TRBV5-1; j_gene: TRBJ1-2; abundance: few; CDR3nt: TGCGCCAGCAGCCCAGGGGGCTATGGCTACACCTTC; CDR3aa: CASSPGGYGYTF
d_gene: .; v_gene: TRBV28; j_gene: TRBJ2-7; abundance: many; CDR3nt: TGTGCCAGCAGCCCTCCGGGCGGCTACGAGCAGTACTTC; CDR3aa: CASSPPGGYEQYF
d_gene: .; v_gene: TRBV12-3/TRBV12-4; j_gene: TRBJ2-4; abundance: medium-sized; CDR3nt: TGTGCCATCCGTTGGGATGCCAAAAACATTCAGTACTTC; CDR3aa: CAIRWDAKNIQYF
d_gene: .; v_gene: TRBV19; j_gene: TRBJ2-1; abundance: medium-sized; CDR3nt: TGTGCCAGTAGTCCACAGGGCGGTGTGGTTGAGCAGTTCTTC; CDR3aa: CASSPQGGVVEQFF
d_gene: .; v_gene: TRBV20-1; j_gene: TRBJ2-3; abundance: many; CDR3nt: TGCAGTGCTATCGGACCCCCTGGGATTACAGATACGCAGTATTTT; CDR3aa: CSAIGPPGITDTQYF
d_gene: .; v_gene: TRBV28; j_gene: TRBJ1-1; abundance: many; CDR3nt: TGTGCCAGCAGTTTATGGAAGACTGAAGCTTTCTTT; CDR3aa: CASSLWKTEAFF
d_gene: .; v_gene: TRBV25-1; j_gene: TRBJ1-6; abundance: many; CDR3nt: TGTGCCAGCACCCAGGAGAGCTCCTATAATTCACCCCTCCACTTT; CDR3aa: CASTQESSYNSPLHF
d_gene: .; v_gene: TRBV28; j_gene: TRBJ2-5; abundance: many; CDR3nt: TGTGCCAGCATCGCCGGGTCGACTGAGTACTTC; CDR3aa: CASIAGSTEYF
d_gene: .; v_gene: TRBV14; j_gene: TRBJ2-7; abundance: many; CDR3nt: TGTGCCAGCAGCCAATTTAGGGGAGCCTACGAGCAGTACTTC; CDR3aa: CASSQFRGAYEQYF
d_gene: TRBD2; v_gene: TRBV9; j_gene: TRBJ2-3; abundance: many; CDR3nt: TGTGCCAGCAGCGTAGGTGAGGGACTAGCAGGCGATACGCAGTATTTT; CDR3aa: CASSVGEGLAGDTQYF
d_gene: TRBD2; v_gene: TRBV7-2; j_gene: TRBJ2-1; abundance: .; CDR3nt: TGTGCCAGCAGCTTCGGACTAGCGGATTACAATGAGCAGTTCTTC; CDR3aa: CASSFGLADYNEQFF
d_gene: TRBD1; v_gene: TRBV24-1; j_gene: TRBJ2-2; abundance: .; CDR3nt: TGTGCGTTGGGGACAGGGAACACCGGGGAGCTGTTTTTT; CDR3aa: CALGTGNTGELFF
d_gene: TRBD1; v_gene: TRBV5-1; j_gene: TRBJ2-3; abundance: many; CDR3nt: TGCGCCAGCAGCTGGGACCGTGACAGGGGTGGCGGCATCACAGATACGCAGTATTTT; CDR3aa: CASSWDRDRGGGITDTQYF
d_gene: TRBD1; v_gene: TRBV18; j_gene: TRBJ2-2; abundance: many; CDR3nt: TGTGCCAGCTCACCGGGACAGGTCACCGGGGAGCTGTTTTTT; CDR3aa: CASSPGQVTGELFF
d_gene: .; v_gene: TRBV29-1; j_gene: TRBJ1-1; abundance: .; CDR3nt: TGCAGCGTAGGACAGCACCCGAACACTGAAGCTTTCTTT; CDR3aa: CSVGQHPNTEAFF